This is a list of T cell receptor beta chains from one sample in a study of T cell responses to AZD1222 COVID-19 vaccine. Using immunoSEQ multiplex PCR, the repertoire was profiled, and TCRdb retains in-frame clones only, with some absent. The sample lists just under 95,000 clones, approximately 91% seen once, with about a fifth in the top ten. This specimen was peripheral blood, taken on day 0 of AZD1222 vaccination. The receptors originated from an adult in good health. Both conserved end residues are part of each CDR3. The D gene is left open where the match is weak. Clone size is shown for a subset of rows, as once, few, many or a class of expanded clone.

DNA	CDR3	J	size	V	D
TGTGCCAGCTCACCCGGACAGTACAATGAGCAGTTCTTC	CASSPGQYNEQFF	TRBJ2-1	NA	TRBV18	NA
TGTGCCAGCAGCTTAACCGCAGGGTTAGGGGCCAACGTCCTGACTTTC	CASSLTAGLGANVLTF	TRBJ2-6	few	TRBV7-8	NA
TGTGCCAGCAGCCACGGCGGGCTGGCAGCTTTCTTT	CASSHGGLAAFF	TRBJ1-1	NA	TRBV27	NA
TGTGCCAGCAGCTTAGCGCAGGGTGGGAATGAGCAGTTCTTC	CASSLAQGGNEQFF	TRBJ2-1	NA	TRBV7-2	NA
TGTGCCAGCAGTGGACAGGGTCTGTCTGGGGCCAACGTCCTGACTTTC	CASSGQGLSGANVLTF	TRBJ2-6	NA	TRBV2	TRBD1
TGTGCCAGCTCACCGGTCAGGGATTACGAGCAGTACTTC	CASSPVRDYEQYF	TRBJ2-7	NA	TRBV18	NA
TGTGCCAGCAGCTTAAGGCAGGCAAACTATGGCTACACCTTC	CASSLRQANYGYTF	TRBJ1-2	NA	TRBV5-6	NA
TGCAGCGCGTCGGGACAGGGCTCCGATGGCTACACCTTC	CSASGQGSDGYTF	TRBJ1-2	NA	TRBV29-1	TRBD1
TGTGCCAGCCGAAATACAGGGTACGCTCAGCCCCAGCATTTT	CASRNTGYAQPQHF	TRBJ1-5	NA	TRBV2	NA
TGTGCCAGCAGTTTAATCTCTTATGGGGAAAAACTGTTTTTT	CASSLISYGEKLFF	TRBJ1-4	NA	TRBV27	NA
TGTGCCTGGAGTGTTCCCGAGACCCAGTACTTC	CAWSVPETQYF	TRBJ2-5	NA	TRBV30	NA
TGTGCCAGCAGCCAGGGGGGCTCGACGGGCTATGGCTACACCTTC	CASSQGGSTGYGYTF	TRBJ1-2	NA	TRBV7-9	TRBD1
TGTGCCATCGGCAGCGGAGGGGCCGGGTCCGGGGAGCTGTTTTTT	CAIGSGGAGSGELFF	TRBJ2-2	NA	TRBV10-3	NA
TGTGCCAGCAGTTTACAGGGGTCTGAAAAACTGTTTTTT	CASSLQGSEKLFF	TRBJ1-4	NA	TRBV28	NA
TGTGCCAGCAGTTCGACAGGGCGGGTAGGACAGCCCCAGCATTTT	CASSSTGRVGQPQHF	TRBJ1-5	NA	TRBV6-5	TRBD1
TGTGCCAGCACTAAGACAGGGGTGAACACTGAAGCTTTCTTT	CASTKTGVNTEAFF	TRBJ1-1	once	TRBV28	TRBD1
TGTGCCAGCAGTCTCACCCGATCTGAGGGCTACACCTTC	CASSLTRSEGYTF	TRBJ1-2	NA	TRBV2	NA
TGCGCCAGCAGCTTTCAGGGTTCGGGCGGCTACACCTTC	CASSFQGSGGYTF	TRBJ1-2	NA	TRBV5-1	NA
TGTGCCAGCAGTTCGACAGGGTCCTACGAGCAGTACTTC	CASSSTGSYEQYF	TRBJ2-7	NA	TRBV12-3/TRBV12-4	TRBD1
TGTGCCAGCAGGGGACAGCTGAACACTGAAGCTTTCTTT	CASRGQLNTEAFF	TRBJ1-1	NA	TRBV28	TRBD1
TGTGCCAGCCGGGACAGGGTGAACACTGAAGCTTTCTTT	CASRDRVNTEAFF	TRBJ1-1	NA	TRBV19	TRBD1
TGCGCCAGCAGCTTGGGGTTAAGCGGGACTAGCACAGATACGCAGTATTTT	CASSLGLSGTSTDTQYF	TRBJ2-3	NA	TRBV5-1	TRBD2
TGTGCCAGCAGTTTCATAGATTGGACAGGGCGAGGCTACACCTTC	CASSFIDWTGRGYTF	TRBJ1-2	NA	TRBV28	TRBD1
TGTGCCAGTAGTTTACCGGCCTCTGGAAACACCATATATTTT	CASSLPASGNTIYF	TRBJ1-3	NA	TRBV19	NA
TGTGCCAGCAGTTACCGCTGGGTAGGGGAGACCCAGTACTTC	CASSYRWVGETQYF	TRBJ2-5	NA	TRBV6-5	NA
TGCGCCAGCAGCTTTTTAGGGACCGAAAACACCGGGGAGCTGTTTTTT	CASSFLGTENTGELFF	TRBJ2-2	NA	TRBV5-1	NA
TGTGCCAGCAGCTCCCCTGACAGGGGAACCTACGAGCAGTACTTC	CASSSPDRGTYEQYF	TRBJ2-7	once	TRBV7-9	TRBD1